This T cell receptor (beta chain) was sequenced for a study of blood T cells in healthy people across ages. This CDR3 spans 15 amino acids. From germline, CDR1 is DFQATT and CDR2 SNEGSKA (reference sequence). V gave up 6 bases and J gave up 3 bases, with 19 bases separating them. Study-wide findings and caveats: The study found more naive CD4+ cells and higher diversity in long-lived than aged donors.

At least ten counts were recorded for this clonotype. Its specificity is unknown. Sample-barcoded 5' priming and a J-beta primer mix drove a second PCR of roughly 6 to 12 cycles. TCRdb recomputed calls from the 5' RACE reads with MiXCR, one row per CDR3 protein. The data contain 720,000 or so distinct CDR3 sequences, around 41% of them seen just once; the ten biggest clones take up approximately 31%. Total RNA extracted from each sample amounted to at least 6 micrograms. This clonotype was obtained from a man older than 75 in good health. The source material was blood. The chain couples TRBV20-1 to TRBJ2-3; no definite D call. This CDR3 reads CSAPLGQASTDTQYF. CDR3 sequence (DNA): TGCAGTGCCCCCTTGGGCCAAGCAAGTACAGATACGCAGTATTTT.